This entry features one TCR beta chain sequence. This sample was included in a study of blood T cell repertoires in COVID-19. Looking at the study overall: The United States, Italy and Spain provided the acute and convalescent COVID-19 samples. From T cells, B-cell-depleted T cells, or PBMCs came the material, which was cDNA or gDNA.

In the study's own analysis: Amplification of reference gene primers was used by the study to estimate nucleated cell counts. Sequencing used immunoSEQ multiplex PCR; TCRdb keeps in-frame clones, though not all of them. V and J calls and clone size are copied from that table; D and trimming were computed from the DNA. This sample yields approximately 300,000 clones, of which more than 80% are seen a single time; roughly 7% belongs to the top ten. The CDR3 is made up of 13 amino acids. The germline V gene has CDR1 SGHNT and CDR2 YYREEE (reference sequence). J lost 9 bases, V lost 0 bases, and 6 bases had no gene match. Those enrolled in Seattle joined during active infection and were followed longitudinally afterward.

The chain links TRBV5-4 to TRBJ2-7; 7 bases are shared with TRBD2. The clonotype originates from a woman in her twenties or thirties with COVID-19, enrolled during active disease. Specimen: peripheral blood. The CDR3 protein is CASSLVGGSWQYF. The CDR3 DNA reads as TGTGCCAGCAGCTTGGTGGGCGGGAGCTGGCAGTACTTC.